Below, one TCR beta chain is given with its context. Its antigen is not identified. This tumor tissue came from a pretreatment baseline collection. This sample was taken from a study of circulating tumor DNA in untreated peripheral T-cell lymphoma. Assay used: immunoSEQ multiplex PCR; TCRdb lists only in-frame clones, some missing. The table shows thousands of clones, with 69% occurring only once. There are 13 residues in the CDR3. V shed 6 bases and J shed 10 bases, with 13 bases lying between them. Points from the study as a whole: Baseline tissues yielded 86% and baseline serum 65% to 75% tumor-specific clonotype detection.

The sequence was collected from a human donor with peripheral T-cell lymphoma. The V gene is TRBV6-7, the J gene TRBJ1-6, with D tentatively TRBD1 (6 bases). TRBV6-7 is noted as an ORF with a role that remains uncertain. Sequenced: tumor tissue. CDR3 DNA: TGTGCCAGCAGGAGAAACAGGGACTCACCCCTCCACTTT. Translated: CASRRNRDSPLHF.